A single sample is the source of the 4 T cell receptor beta chains below, sequenced in a study of identical twins. One entry per CDR3 protein, called by TCRdb with MiXCR from the 5' RACE reads. The table records approximately 590,000 distinct CDR3 sequences, 9.6% of them present only once. The sample also formed part of further work on yellow fever vaccine responses in identical twins.

Sequencing was carried out using PBMCs. All receptors come from a young woman in good health.

This chain links TRBV20-1 with TRBJ2-7, with 9 bases lining up with TRBD2. The CDR3 sequence is 13 residues long. The V segment lost 5 bases and the J segment 0 bases; nucleotides outside the gene matches: 2. Germline V gives CDR1 DFQATT, CDR2 SNEGSKA (reference sequence). Here the CDR3 reads CSALAGSSYEQYF. The CDR3 nucleotides are TGCAGTGCTCTAGCGGGAAGCTCCTACGAGCAGTACTTC.

The chain uses TRBV7-2 and TRBJ2-2; no definite D call. CDR3 size: 15 residues. Trimming removed 1 base from V and 1 base from J, with 7 bases in between. Germline V gene data show CDR1 as SGHTA and CDR2 as FQGNSA. The CDR3 protein is CASSLDGLNTGELFF. The DNA for the CDR3 is TGTGCCAGCAGCTTAGACGGATTGAACACCGGGGAGCTGTTTTTT.

This clonotype was recorded many times. J is TRBJ2-2 and V is TRBV5-4, with 7 nucleotides matching TRBD2. The CDR3 runs 15 residues. The V segment lost 4 bases and the J segment 4 bases; nucleotides outside the gene matches: 7. Germline V gene lookup returns CDR1 SGHNT and CDR2 YYREEE (reference sequence). The CDR3 spells CASSPTSLGTGELFF. The CDR3 coding sequence is TGTGCCAGCAGCCCGACTAGCCTCGGCACCGGGGAGCTGTTTTTT.

This clonotype turned up a few times. The chain recombines TRBV4-1 with TRBJ1-5; tentative D call: TRBD1 (6 bases). This CDR3 contains 15 residues. Trimming took off 2 bases at V and 1 base at J, with 9 bases between the two ends. Germline CDR1 and CDR2: MGHRA and YSYEKL. The CDR3 is CASSQFTGSNQPQHF. DNA for the CDR3: TGCGCCAGCAGCCAATTTACAGGGAGCAATCAGCCCCAGCATTTT.